This TCR beta chain emerged from a study of regulatory T cells in long-lasting Graves disease. The CDR3 sequence is 17 residues long. In germline, CDR1 is MNHEY, CDR2 SVGEGT. The V gene end was trimmed by 2 bases and the J gene end by 3 bases; junction bases not matched to a gene: 7. This clonotype occurred many times. According to the study, TCR beta libraries were built with iRepertoire HTBI primers and CDR3-region Arm-PCR. From the multiplex PCR reads, TCRdb called clonotypes with MiXCR, one entry per CDR3 protein. The sample lists about 470,000 distinct CDR3 sequences, about a fifth occurring once. This sample's time point: persistent/refractory GD, antithyroid drugs over 5 years with positive TRAb. From PBMCs, RNA was extracted and then used to make the TCR library. Patients came from an endocrinology department in Xi'an, China.

This sample comprised peripheral blood mononuclear cells (PBMCs), obtained when the disease was refractory, from a patient treated with antithyroid drugs. The clonotype was recovered from a female donor with Graves disease. This rearrangement joins TRBV6-2 or TRBV6-3 to TRBJ2-2; 9 bases align to TRBD1. The CDR3 loop is CASSYPGDRVHTGELFF. The DNA for the CDR3 is TGTGCCAGCAGTTACCCAGGGGACAGGGTGCACACCGGGGAGCTGTTTTTT.